Included here is one TCR beta chain sequence, with context. These data come from a study of blood T cell repertoires in COVID-19. In the study overall: The United States, Italy and Spain were the sources of the acute and convalescent COVID-19 samples.

The CDR3 sequence is 13 residues long. Trimming cost V 5 bases and J 6 bases; bases outside gene matches: 3. Germline assignment: CDR1 SGHAT and CDR2 FQNNGV. Enrolled through a virtual design, the participants were between 18 and 89 years of age and came from 24 US areas. Sequencing used immunoSEQ multiplex PCR; TCRdb keeps in-frame clones, though not all of them. This sample has over 200,000 clones; roughly nine tenths occur once, and the top ten carry about 3.1%. The sequenced sample was PBMCs or T cells enriched from blood (not recorded which). The chain employs TRBV11-2 and TRBJ1-5; 8 positions agree with TRBD1. The source is a woman aged 50 to 65 in a cohort exposed to, infected with or recovered from COVID-19 (not recorded which). The DNA of the CDR3 is TGTGCCAGCAGCCGAGACAGGGGTCAGCCCCAGCATTTT. This sequence encodes CASSRDRGQPQHF. The entire variable domain, with the rest obtained from reference TRBV11-2 and TRBJ1-5, is as follows: EAGVAQSPRYKIIEKRQSVAFWCNPISGHATLYWYQQILGQGPKLLIQFQNNGVVDDSQLPKDRFSAERLKGVDSTLKIQPAKLEDSAVYLCASSRDRGQPQHFGDGTRLSIL.